The 2 T cell receptor beta chains listed next were all sequenced from one sample in a study of OX40 agonist ivuxolimab in advanced cancers. The protocol was immunoSEQ multiplex PCR, while the TCRdb copy is restricted to in-frame clones and leaves out a portion. This table holds roughly 79,000 clones, just under 95% found once. Sequencing was performed on CD4+ or CD8+ T cells sorted from blood, taken in a trial of the OX40 agonist ivuxolimab. Receptors originate from an adult with an advanced solid tumor such as melanoma, head and neck, liver or kidney cancer.

The rearrangement joins TRBV4-1 to TRBJ1-1; perhaps TRBD1 as D (5 bases). Trimming took off 1 base at V and 5 bases at J, with 14 bases between the two ends. CDR3 length: 15 residues. Germline V gene sequence: CDR1 MGHRA, CDR2 YSYEKL. The chain's CDR3 is CASSQAGGIWTEAFF. The DNA for the CDR3 is TGCGCCAGCAGCCAAGCGGGGGGGATCTGGACTGAAGCTTTCTTT.

The chain couples TRBV4-2 to TRBJ2-2; TRBD2 matches at 9 bases. This CDR3 contains 17 residues. Germline V CDR1 and CDR2: LGHNA, YNFKEQ. V shed 4 bases, J shed 6 bases, and the junction held 12 bases outside the gene matches. The CDR3 bases are TGTGCCAGCAGCCCCCCCTTGGCGGTAGCGGGGGCCGGGGAGCTGTTTTTT. Translating it yields CASSPPLAVAGAGELFF.